Below, one T cell receptor beta chain is given with its context. Its antigen is not known. The data derive from a study of persistence of HIV-infected CD4 T cells. Study findings and constraints: Antigen-responding cells were enriched for degenerate expanded CDR3beta sequences. CMV- and Gag-responding cells had lower TCRbeta richness than CD3/CD28-responding cells.

Overlapping HIV-1 Gag 15-mer peptides at approximately 1 ug per peptide per mL were used. Sorted nonresponding memory CD4+ T cells were CD40L-negative, CD69-negative, CD45RO-high. CDR1 is KGHSH and CDR2 is LQKENI in the germline V gene. V lost 2 bases to trimming and J lost 2 bases, with 13 bases between them. This CDR3 has 15 residues. This was the immunoSEQ version 4 assay in survey mode. Produced via immunoSEQ multiplex PCR; TCRdb's table is partial and in-frame only. Of about 35,000 clones listed, approximately 81% are singletons. The material was cultured CD4+ T cells from PBMCs, obtained from a patient who received antiretroviral therapy. This TCR derives from an adult with HIV. The donor label of this sample is uncertain. This chain connects TRBV18 to TRBJ2-7; perhaps D is TRBD1 or TRBD2 (5 bases each). DNA of the CDR3: TGTGCCAGCTCACCATTCTGGGACGGACCCTACGAGCAGTACTTC. It specifies CASSPFWDGPYEQYF. The complete variable domain, with remaining parts taken from reference TRBV18 and TRBJ2-7, reads NAGVMQNPRHLVRRRGQEARLRCSPMKGHSHVYWYRQLPEEGLKFMVYLQKENIIDESGMPKERFSAEFPKEGPSILRIQQVVRGDSAAYFCASSPFWDGPYEQYFGPGTRLTVT.